These 3 T cell receptor beta chains were sequenced from one sample in a study of blood T cell repertoires in COVID-19. Assay used: immunoSEQ multiplex PCR; TCRdb lists only in-frame clones, some missing. The table shows about 160,000 clones, with more than 80% occurring only once. The material sequenced was peripheral blood. These receptors came from a woman aged 55-75 years with COVID-19, enrolled during active disease.

The CDR3 DNA reads as TGTGCCAGCAGTCAAAGTCCAGGGGGCCGGGCTGAAGCTTTCTTT. Translating it yields CASSQSPGGRAEAFF. The V and J genes are TRBV6-2 or TRBV6-3 and TRBJ1-1, with TRBD1 matching 8 bases. CDR1 and CDR2 (germline): MNHEY, SVGEGT. Unmatched junction bases numbered 11, after V lost 5 bases and J lost 6 bases. The CDR3 covers 15 residues.

The chain carries TRBV19 and TRBJ2-4; a possible D gene is TRBD2 (5 bases). Germline CDR1 LNHDA, CDR2 SQIVND (reference sequence). The CDR3 has 11 amino acids. The V end lost 10 bases, the J end lost 6 bases, and 10 bases lay between the germline ends. The CDR3 reads CATRGRNIQYF. The CDR3 DNA sequence: TGTGCCACACGGGGAAGAAACATTCAGTACTTC.

This clone was found once. The chain joins TRBV6-5 to TRBJ1-2, with no clear D. V was pared by 6 bases and J by 4 bases, with 9 bases between. The CDR3 consists of 12 residues. Germline assignment: CDR1 MNHEY and CDR2 SVGAGI. The CDR3 sequence: CASREDPYGYTF. CDR3 DNA: TGTGCCAGCAGAGAGGATCCCTATGGCTACACCTTC.